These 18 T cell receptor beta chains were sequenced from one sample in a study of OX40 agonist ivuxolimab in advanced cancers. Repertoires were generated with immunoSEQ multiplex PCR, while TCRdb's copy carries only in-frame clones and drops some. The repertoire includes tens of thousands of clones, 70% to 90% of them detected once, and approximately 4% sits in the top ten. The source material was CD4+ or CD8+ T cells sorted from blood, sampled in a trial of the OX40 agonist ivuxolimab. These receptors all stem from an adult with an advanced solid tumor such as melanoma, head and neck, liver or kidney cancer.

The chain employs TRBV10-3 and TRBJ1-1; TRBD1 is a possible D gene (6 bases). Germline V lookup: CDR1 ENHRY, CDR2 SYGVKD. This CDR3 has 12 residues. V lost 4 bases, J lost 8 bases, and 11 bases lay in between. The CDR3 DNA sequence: TGTGCCATCAGTGGACAGGCTTCCGAAGCTTTCTTT. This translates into CAISGQASEAFF.

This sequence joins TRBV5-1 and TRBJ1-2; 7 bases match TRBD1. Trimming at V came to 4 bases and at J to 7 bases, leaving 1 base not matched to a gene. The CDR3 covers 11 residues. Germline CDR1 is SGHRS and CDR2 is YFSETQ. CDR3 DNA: TGCGCCAGCAGCGAGGGGGCTGGCTACACCTTC. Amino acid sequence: CASSEGAGYTF. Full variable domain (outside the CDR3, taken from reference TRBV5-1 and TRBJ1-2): KAGVTQTPRYLIKTRGQQVTLSCSPISGHRSVSWYQQTPGQGLQFLFEYFSETQRNKGNFPGRFSGRQFSNSRSEMNVSTLELGDSALYLCASSEGAGYTFGSGTRLTVV.

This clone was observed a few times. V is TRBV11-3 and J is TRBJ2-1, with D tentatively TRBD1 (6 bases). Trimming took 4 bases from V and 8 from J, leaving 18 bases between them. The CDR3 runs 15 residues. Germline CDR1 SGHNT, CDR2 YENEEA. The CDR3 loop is CASSYTGNLWDEQFF. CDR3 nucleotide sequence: TGTGCCAGCAGCTACACAGGGAACCTTTGGGATGAGCAGTTCTTC. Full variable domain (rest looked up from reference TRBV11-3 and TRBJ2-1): EAGVVQSPRYKIIEKKQPVAFWCNPISGHNTLYWYLQNLGQGPELLIRYENEEAVDDSQLPKDRFSAERLKGVDSTLKIQPAELGDSAVYLCASSYTGNLWDEQFFGPGTRLTVL.

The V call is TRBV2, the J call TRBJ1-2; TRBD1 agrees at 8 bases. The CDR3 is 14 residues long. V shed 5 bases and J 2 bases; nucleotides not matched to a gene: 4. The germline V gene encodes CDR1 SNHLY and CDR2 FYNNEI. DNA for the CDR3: TGTGCCAGCAGTCTAACAGGGGGGAACTATGGCTACACCTTC. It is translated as CASSLTGGNYGYTF.

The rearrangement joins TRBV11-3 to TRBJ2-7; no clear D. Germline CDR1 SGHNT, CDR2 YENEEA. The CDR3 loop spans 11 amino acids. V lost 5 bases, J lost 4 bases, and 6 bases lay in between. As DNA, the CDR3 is TGTGCCAGCAGCGCCAGATACGAGCAGTACTTC. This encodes CASSARYEQYF. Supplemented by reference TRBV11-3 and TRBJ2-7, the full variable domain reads EAGVVQSPRYKIIEKKQPVAFWCNPISGHNTLYWYLQNLGQGPELLIRYENEEAVDDSQLPKDRFSAERLKGVDSTLKIQPAELGDSAVYLCASSARYEQYFGPGTRLTVT.

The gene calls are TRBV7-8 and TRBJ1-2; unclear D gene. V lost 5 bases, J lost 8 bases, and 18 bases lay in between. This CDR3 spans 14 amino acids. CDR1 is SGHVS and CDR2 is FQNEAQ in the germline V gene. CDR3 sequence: CASSPRRDSRGYTF. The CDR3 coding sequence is TGTGCCAGCAGCCCAAGAAGGGATTCGAGGGGCTACACCTTC.

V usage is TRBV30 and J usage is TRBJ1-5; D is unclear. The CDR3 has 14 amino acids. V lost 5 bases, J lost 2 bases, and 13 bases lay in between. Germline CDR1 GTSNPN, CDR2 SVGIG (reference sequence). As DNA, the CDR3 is TGTGCCTGGGGCCGGGCTCAGGGCAATCAGCCCCAGCATTTT. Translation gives CAWGRAQGNQPQHF.

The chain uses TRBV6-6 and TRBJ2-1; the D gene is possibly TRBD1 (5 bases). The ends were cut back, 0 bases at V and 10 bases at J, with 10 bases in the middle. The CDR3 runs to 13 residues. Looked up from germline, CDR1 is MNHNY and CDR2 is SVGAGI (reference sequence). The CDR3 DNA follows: TGTGCCAGCAGTTACTCCCAGGGAAGCGAGCAGTTCTTC. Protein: CASSYSQGSEQFF.

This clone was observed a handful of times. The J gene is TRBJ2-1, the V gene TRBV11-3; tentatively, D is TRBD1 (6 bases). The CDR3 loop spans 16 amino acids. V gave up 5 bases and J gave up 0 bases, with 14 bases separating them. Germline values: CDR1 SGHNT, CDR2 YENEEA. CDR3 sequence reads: CASSTWGQSSYNEQFF. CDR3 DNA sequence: TGTGCCAGCAGCACATGGGGGCAGAGCTCCTACAATGAGCAGTTCTTC.

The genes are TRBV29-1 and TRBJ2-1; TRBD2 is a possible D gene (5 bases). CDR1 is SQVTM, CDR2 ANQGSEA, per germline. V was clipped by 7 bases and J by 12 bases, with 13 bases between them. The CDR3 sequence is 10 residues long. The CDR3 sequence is CSAGLFGQFF. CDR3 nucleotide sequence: TGCAGCGCAGGACTGTTTGGGCAGTTCTTC.

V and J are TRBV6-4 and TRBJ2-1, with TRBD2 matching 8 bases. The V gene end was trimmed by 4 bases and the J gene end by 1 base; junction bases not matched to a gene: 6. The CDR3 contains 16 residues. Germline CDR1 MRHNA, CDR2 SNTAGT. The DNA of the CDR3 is TGTGCCAGCAGTGCCGAACCGGGGGGGTCCTACAATGAGCAGTTCTTC. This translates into CASSAEPGGSYNEQFF.

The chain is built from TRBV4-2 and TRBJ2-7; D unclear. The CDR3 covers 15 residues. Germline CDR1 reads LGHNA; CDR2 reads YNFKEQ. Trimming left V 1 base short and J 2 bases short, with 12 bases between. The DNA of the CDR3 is TGTGCCAGCAGCCAAGCGCGGCAGAACACCTACGAGCAGTACTTC. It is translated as CASSQARQNTYEQYF.

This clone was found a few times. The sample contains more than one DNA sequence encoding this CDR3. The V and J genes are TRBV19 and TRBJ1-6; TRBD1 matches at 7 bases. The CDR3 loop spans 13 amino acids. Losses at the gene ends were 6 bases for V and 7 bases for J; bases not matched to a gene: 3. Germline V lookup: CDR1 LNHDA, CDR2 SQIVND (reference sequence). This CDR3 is CASRTGTNSPLHF. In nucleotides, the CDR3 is TGTGCCAGTAGGACAGGGACGAATTCACCCCTCCACTTT.

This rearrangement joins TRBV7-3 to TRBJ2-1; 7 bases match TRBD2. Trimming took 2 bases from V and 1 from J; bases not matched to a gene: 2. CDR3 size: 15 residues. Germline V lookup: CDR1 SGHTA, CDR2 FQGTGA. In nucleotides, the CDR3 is TGTGCCAGCAGCTTACTGGGGGGGTCCTACAATGAGCAGTTCTTC. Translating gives CASSLLGGSYNEQFF.

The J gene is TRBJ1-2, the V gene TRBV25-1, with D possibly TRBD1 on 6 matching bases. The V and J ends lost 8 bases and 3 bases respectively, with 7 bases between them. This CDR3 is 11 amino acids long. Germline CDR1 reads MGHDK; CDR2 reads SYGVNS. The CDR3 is CASGGHYGYTF. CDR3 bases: TGTGCCAGCGGGGGGCACTATGGCTACACCTTC.

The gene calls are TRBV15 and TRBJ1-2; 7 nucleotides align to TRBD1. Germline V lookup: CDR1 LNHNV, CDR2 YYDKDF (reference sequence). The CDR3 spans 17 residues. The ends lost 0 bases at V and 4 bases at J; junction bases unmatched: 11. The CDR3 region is CATSRDGRTGEIYGYTF. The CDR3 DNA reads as TGTGCCACCAGCAGAGATGGTAGGACAGGCGAAATCTATGGCTACACCTTC.

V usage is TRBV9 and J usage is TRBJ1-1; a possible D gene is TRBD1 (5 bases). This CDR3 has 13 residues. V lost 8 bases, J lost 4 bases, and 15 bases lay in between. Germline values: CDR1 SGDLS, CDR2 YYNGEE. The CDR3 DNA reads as TGTGCCAGTGGAGGGGAGCTGGGCACTGAAGCTTTCTTT. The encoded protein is CASGGELGTEAFF.

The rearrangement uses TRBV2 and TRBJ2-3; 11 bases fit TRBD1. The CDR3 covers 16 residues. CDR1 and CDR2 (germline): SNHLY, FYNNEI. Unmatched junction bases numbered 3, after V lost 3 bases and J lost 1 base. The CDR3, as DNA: TGTGCCAGCAGTGAGGACAGGGGGCTTGGCACAGATACGCAGTATTTT. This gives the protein CASSEDRGLGTDTQYF.